This passage covers 27 T cell receptor beta chains from one sample sequenced in a study of vaccination and CD4 T cells after COVID-19. Sample treatment: roughly 10-day PBMC culture with coronavirus spike peptide pools or control peptides (ViraFEST assay). CD4+ T cells of the unexposed donor were collected before the COVID-19 pandemic (2011-2018). With the Oncomine TCR Beta short-read assay, DNA from cultured CD4+ T cells was sequenced. TCRdb passed the PCR reads through MiXCR, listing each CDR3 protein once. The sample lists about 7,400 distinct CDR3 sequences; over 40% were seen once. Their specific antigens are unknown. Sequencing was carried out using CD4+ T cells from blood, cultured in vitro. The source is a human donor in good health.

V is TRBV11-3 and J is TRBJ2-1; D perhaps matches TRBD2 (6 bases). The CDR3 has 14 amino acids. V lost 1 base, J lost 6 bases, and 10 bases lay in between. Germline CDR1 and CDR2: SGHNT and YENEEA. The CDR3 is CASSLGAGSNEQFF. The DNA for the CDR3 is TGTGCCAGCAGCTTAGGGGCGGGGTCCAATGAGCAGTTCTTC. Filled out from reference TRBV11-3 and TRBJ2-1, the complete variable domain reads EAGVVQSPRYKIIEKKQPVAFWCNPISGHNTLYWYLQNLGQGPELLIRYENEEAVDDSQLPKDRFSAERLKGVDSTLKIQPAELGDSAVYLCASSLGAGSNEQFFGPGTRLTVL.

J is TRBJ2-1 and V is TRBV20-1; 9 nucleotides agree with TRBD2. J lost 0 bases, V lost 4 bases, and 1 base had no gene match. Germline V lookup: CDR1 DFQATT, CDR2 SNEGSKA (reference sequence). The CDR3 runs to 14 residues. The CDR3 DNA reads TGCAGTGCTAAGCGGGGGGACTCCTACAATGAGCAGTTCTTC. Amino acid sequence: CSAKRGDSYNEQFF.

The table lists this clonotype with a few counts. The V and J genes are TRBV7-9 and TRBJ1-6, with 9 bases lining up with TRBD1. The CDR3 is 14 amino acids. Looked up from germline, CDR1 is SEHNR and CDR2 is FQNEAQ (reference sequence). Losses at the gene ends were 1 base for V and 13 bases for J; bases not matched to a gene: 5. CDR3 sequence reads: CASSLEQGAAPLHF. The CDR3 region has the DNA TGTGCCAGCAGCTTAGAACAGGGGGCTGCTCCCCTCCACTTT.

The rearrangement uses TRBV5-6 and TRBJ1-1; the D gene is possibly TRBD1 (6 bases). CDR3 size: 17 residues. Looked up from germline, CDR1 is SGHDT and CDR2 is YYEEEE. The ends were cut back, 0 bases at V and 0 bases at J, with 15 bases in the middle. CDR3 nucleotides: TGTGCCAGCAGCTTGGGTACCGGGGGCGGCATGAACACTGAAGCTTTCTTT. The encoded protein is CASSLGTGGGMNTEAFF.

CDR3 in DNA: TGTGCCAGCAGCTTAGGGGGGGCGAGCAATCAGCCCCAGCATTTT. It codes for CASSLGGASNQPQHF. This sequence joins TRBV7-8 and TRBJ1-5, with D perhaps TRBD1 (6 bases). The CDR3 contains 15 residues. Trimming took 1 base from V and 1 from J, leaving 8 bases between them. Germline CDR1 and CDR2: SGHVS and FQNEAQ.

The rearrangement links TRBV12-3 or TRBV12-4 to TRBJ1-2; 8 bases match TRBD1. CDR3 size: 13 residues. Trimming cost V 6 bases and J 7 bases; bases outside gene matches: 7. The CDR3 loop is CASSTGTGGGYTF. CDR3 nucleotide sequence: TGTGCCAGCAGCACCGGGACAGGTGGTGGCTACACCTTC.

The chain couples TRBV24-1 to TRBJ2-6; D might be TRBD2 (6 bases). Trimming cost V 6 bases and J 3 bases, with 11 bases left between them. From germline, CDR1 is KGHDR and CDR2 SFDVKD. The CDR3 length is 15 residues. CDR3 protein: CATSPGGVGANVLTF. For the CDR3, the DNA is TGTGCCACCAGTCCAGGAGGGGTTGGGGCCAACGTCCTGACTTTC.

The chain employs TRBV15 and TRBJ2-5; 8 bases align to TRBD2. Germline V CDR1 and CDR2: LNHNV, YYDKDF (reference sequence). The CDR3 is 15 residues long. The V segment lost 8 bases and the J segment 0 bases; nucleotides outside the gene matches: 8. The CDR3 is CATLKAGEYQETQYF. The CDR3, as DNA: TGTGCCACCCTTAAAGCGGGGGAATACCAAGAGACCCAGTACTTC. Using reference TRBV15 and TRBJ2-5 for the parts outside the CDR3, the full variable domain is DAMVIQNPRYQVTQFGKPVTLSCSQTLNHNVMYWYQQKSSQAPKLLFHYYDKDFNNEADTPDNFQSRRPNTSFCFLDIRSPGLGDTAMYLCATLKAGEYQETQYFGPGTRLLVL.

The V call is TRBV10-3, the J call TRBJ1-2, with TRBD1 matching over 8 bases. The CDR3 covers 15 residues. The V segment lost 5 bases and the J segment 1 base; nucleotides outside the gene matches: 6. Germline V gene data show CDR1 as ENHRY and CDR2 as SYGVKD. CDR3 loop: CAISPGTGDNYGYTF. The CDR3 DNA is TGTGCCATCAGTCCCGGGACAGGCGATAACTATGGCTACACCTTC.

The V and J genes are TRBV20-1 and TRBJ1-6; 7 bases align to TRBD1. Germline lookup yields CDR1 DFQATT and CDR2 SNEGSKA (reference sequence). The CDR3 runs to 15 residues. V shed 2 bases, J shed 10 bases, and the junction held 11 bases outside the gene matches. The CDR3 DNA reads TGCAGTGCTAGACCCTTGACAGGGACCATATCACCCCTCCACTTT. Amino acid sequence: CSARPLTGTISPLHF.

The chain is built from TRBV5-5 and TRBJ1-6; tentatively, D is TRBD1 (6 bases). The V gene's germline CDR1 is SGHKS and CDR2 YYEKEE (reference sequence). CDR3 length equals 15 residues. Trimming took off 4 bases at V and 2 bases at J, with 10 bases between the two ends. The chain's CDR3 is CASSRGHTYNSPLHF. For the CDR3, the DNA is TGTGCCAGCAGCAGGGGACACACCTATAATTCACCCCTCCACTTT.

The rearrangement uses TRBV15 and TRBJ1-4; D might be TRBD1 (5 bases). The CDR3 contains 16 residues. Looked up from germline, CDR1 is LNHNV and CDR2 is YYDKDF (reference sequence). The V gene lost 0 bases and the J gene lost 8 bases, with 16 bases spanning the gap. CDR3 in DNA: TGTGCCACCAGCAGAGATCCCCCAGGGTCAGAGGAAAAACTGTTTTTT. It codes for CATSRDPPGSEEKLFF.

The chain couples TRBV4-3 to TRBJ1-1; no definite D call. Germline loops: CDR1 LGHNA, CDR2 YSLEER. Trimming took 1 base from V and 1 from J, leaving 10 bases between them. CDR3 length equals 15 residues. The CDR3, as DNA: TGCGCCAGCAGCCAAGGACCCGGGAGGAACACTGAAGCTTTCTTT. Protein: CASSQGPGRNTEAFF.

The chain couples TRBV5-1 to TRBJ1-2; 8 bases map to TRBD1. Germline lookup yields CDR1 SGHRS and CDR2 YFSETQ. V was clipped by 6 bases and J by 2 bases; unmatched bases: 9. There are 15 residues in the CDR3. The DNA of the CDR3 is TGCGCCAGCACTCGAGCAGGGGGCGCGAACTATGGCTACACCTTC. It translates to CASTRAGGANYGYTF.

CDR3 DNA: TGCAGTGCTAGAGAGTTGAGAAAAACAGATACGCAGTATTTT. Protein sequence: CSARELRKTDTQYF. V and J are TRBV20-1 and TRBJ2-3, with D hard to call. Looked up from germline, CDR1 is DFQATT and CDR2 is SNEGSKA (reference sequence). This CDR3 is built from 14 residues. Trimming removed 0 bases from V and 3 bases from J, with 10 bases in between.

The chain recombines TRBV7-2 with TRBJ2-1; 15 nucleotides align to TRBD2. The CDR3 has 17 residues. V shed 3 bases and J 10 bases; nucleotides not matched to a gene: 10. Germline V gene lookup returns CDR1 SGHTA and CDR2 FQGNSA. The CDR3 region is CASSLGLAGGNTGEQFF. The CDR3 DNA sequence: TGTGCCAGCAGCTTGGGACTAGCGGGGGGTAATACTGGAGAGCAGTTCTTC. The full variable domain, in which reference TRBV7-2 and TRBJ2-1 provide the parts outside the CDR3, is GAGVSQSPSNKVTEKGKDVELRCDPISGHTALYWYRQSLGQGLEFLIYFQGNSAPDKSGLPSDRFSAERTGGSVSTLTIQRTQQEDSAVYLCASSLGLAGGNTGEQFFGPGTRLTVL.

In its sample, this clonotype was seen a few times. The chain links TRBV25-1 to TRBJ1-6; 7 bases agree with TRBD1. This CDR3 is built from 16 residues. Trimming took 1 base from V and 7 from J; bases not matched to a gene: 7. Per the germline V gene, CDR1 is MGHDK and CDR2 is SYGVNS. The DNA for the CDR3 is TGTGCCAGCAGTGAATGGGATGGGACAGTGAATTCACCCCTCCACTTT. Its translation is CASSEWDGTVNSPLHF.

This clonotype turned up a few times. The genes are TRBV12-5 and TRBJ1-1; D is perhaps TRBD1 (5 bases). V dropped 11 bases and J dropped 0 bases, with 13 bases sitting between them. Germline V CDR1 and CDR2: LGHNT, FRNRAP. The CDR3 is made up of 13 amino acids. The CDR3 region has the DNA TGTGCTGCTGCTAGGGGAATGAACACTGAAGCTTTCTTT. This codes for CAAARGMNTEAFF.

This clonotype occurred a few times. The chain combines TRBV19 with TRBJ1-3; D not resolved. Germline V gene sequence: CDR1 LNHDA, CDR2 SQIVND (reference sequence). The ends were cut back, 6 bases at V and 3 bases at J, with 12 bases in the middle. This CDR3 comprises 14 residues. DNA for the CDR3: TGTGCCAGTAGCCCCATTGGTAATGGAAACACCATATATTTT. Translation: CASSPIGNGNTIYF.

The gene calls are TRBV6-2 or TRBV6-3 and TRBJ2-1; D possibly corresponds to TRBD2 (6 bases). The CDR3 totals 12 residues. Trimming took 4 bases from V and 9 from J, leaving 10 bases between them. Germline CDR1 is MNHEY and CDR2 is SVGEGT. The CDR3 DNA sequence: TGTGCCAGCAGTTTCGCGGGGAGTGAGCAGTTCTTC. The encoded protein is CASSFAGSEQFF.

This clonotype occurred a few times. The rearrangement links TRBV19 to TRBJ1-3; tentative D call: TRBD1 (6 bases). Germline CDR1 LNHDA, CDR2 SQIVND (reference sequence). The CDR3 covers 16 residues. V lost 5 bases, J lost 4 bases, and 18 bases lay in between. DNA for the CDR3: TGTGCCAGTAGTTTCTGGACAGCAACGGAGGGAAACACCATATATTTT. This encodes CASSFWTATEGNTIYF.

The rearrangement joins TRBV7-9 to TRBJ1-2; D gene ambiguous. Germline values: CDR1 SEHNR, CDR2 FQNEAQ (reference sequence). CDR3 size: 13 residues. Trimming pared 1 base from V and 1 base from J, leaving 4 bases between. CDR3 DNA: TGTGCCAGCAGCTTAGGGGTTAACTATGGCTACACCTTC. This gives the protein CASSLGVNYGYTF. Drawing the rest from reference TRBV7-9 and TRBJ1-2, the complete variable domain is DTGVSQNPRHKITKRGQNVTFRCDPISEHNRLYWYRQTLGQGPEFLTYFQNEAQLEKSRLLSDRFSAERPKGSFSTLEIQRTEQGDSAMYLCASSLGVNYGYTFGSGTRLTVV.

J is TRBJ1-6 and V is TRBV2, with a possible D match to TRBD1 (6 bases). The V end was cut by 6 bases, the J end by 4 bases, with 13 bases between. The CDR3 sequence is 15 residues long. From germline, CDR1 is SNHLY and CDR2 FYNNEI. The CDR3 loop is CASRTRQAYNSPLHF. CDR3 sequence (DNA): TGTGCCAGCAGGACGAGACAGGCATATAATTCACCCCTCCACTTT.

The genes are TRBV6-1 and TRBJ2-2; 8 bases match TRBD1. From germline, CDR1 is MNHNS and CDR2 SASEGT. CDR3 length: 14 residues. The V gene end was trimmed by 6 bases and the J gene end by 1 base; junction bases not matched to a gene: 1. In DNA form, the CDR3 reads TGTGCCAGCAGCAGGGGGCTGAACACCGGGGAGCTGTTTTTT. Residues: CASSRGLNTGELFF.

This clonotype was picked up a small number of times. This chain joins TRBV7-9 and TRBJ2-7; D is possibly TRBD2 (6 bases). The V gene lost 1 base and the J gene lost 3 bases, with 13 bases spanning the gap. Germline lookup yields CDR1 SEHNR and CDR2 FQNEAQ (reference sequence). CDR3 length: 15 residues. The CDR3 DNA is TGTGCCAGCAGCTTAGAGGGACTGGGCGACTACGAGCAGTACTTC. Translated, it gives CASSLEGLGDYEQYF.

The chain carries TRBV5-5 and TRBJ2-2; D remains ambiguous. CDR1 and CDR2 (germline): SGHKS, YYEKEE (reference sequence). The CDR3 has 14 amino acids. The V gene lost 4 bases and the J gene lost 5 bases, with 12 bases spanning the gap. CDR3 sequence reads: CASSPPVATGELFF. The CDR3 DNA is TGTGCCAGCAGCCCCCCGGTTGCGACCGGGGAGCTGTTTTTT.

The J gene is TRBJ2-1, the V gene TRBV7-8; weak D call: TRBD2 (7 bases). Per the germline V gene, CDR1 is SGHVS and CDR2 is FQNEAQ. The CDR3 covers 13 residues. V was pared by 5 bases and J by 8 bases, with 13 bases between. For the CDR3, the DNA is TGTGCCAGCAGCAAAACGGGGGGCCATGAGCAGTTCTTC. Protein sequence: CASSKTGGHEQFF. Looking up the rest from reference TRBV7-8 and TRBJ2-1 gives the full variable domain: GAGVSQSPRYKVAKRGQDVALRCDPISGHVSLFWYQQALGQGPEFLTYFQNEAQLDKSGLPSDRFFAERPEGSVSTLKIQRTQQEDSAVYLCASSKTGGHEQFFGPGTRLTVL.